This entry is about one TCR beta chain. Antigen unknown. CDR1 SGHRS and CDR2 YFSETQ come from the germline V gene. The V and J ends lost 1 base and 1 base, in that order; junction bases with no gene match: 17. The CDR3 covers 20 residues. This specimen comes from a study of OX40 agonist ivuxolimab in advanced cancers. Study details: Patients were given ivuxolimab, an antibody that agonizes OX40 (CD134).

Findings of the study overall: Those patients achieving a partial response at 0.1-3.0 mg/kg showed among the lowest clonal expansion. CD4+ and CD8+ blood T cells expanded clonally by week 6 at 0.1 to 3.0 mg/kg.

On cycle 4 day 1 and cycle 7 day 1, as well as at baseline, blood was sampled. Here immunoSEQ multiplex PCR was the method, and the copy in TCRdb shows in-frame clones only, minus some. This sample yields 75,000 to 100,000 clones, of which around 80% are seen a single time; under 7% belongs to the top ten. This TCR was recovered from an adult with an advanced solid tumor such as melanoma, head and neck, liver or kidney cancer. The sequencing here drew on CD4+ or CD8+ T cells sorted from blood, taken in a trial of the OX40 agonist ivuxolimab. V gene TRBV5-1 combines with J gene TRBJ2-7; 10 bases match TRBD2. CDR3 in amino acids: CASSLRPGQGVAGGSYEQYF. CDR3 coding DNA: TGCGCCAGCAGCTTGAGGCCCGGACAGGGAGTAGCGGGAGGTTCCTACGAGCAGTACTTC.